Described below is a single T cell receptor beta chain sequence and its context. The data are from a study of OX40 agonist ivuxolimab in advanced cancers. TCRdb's copy holds only in-frame clones and misses some; the assay was immunoSEQ multiplex PCR. The sample includes some 76,000 clones, about 93% of them seen just once. Germline CDR1 SGHAT, CDR2 FQNNGV. The CDR3 is 15 amino acids. V lost 7 bases, J lost 6 bases, and 19 bases lay in between. The starting material was CD4+ or CD8+ T cells sorted from blood, obtained in a trial of the OX40 agonist ivuxolimab. This TCR came from an adult with an advanced solid tumor such as melanoma, head and neck, liver or kidney cancer. The chain is built from TRBV11-2 and TRBJ2-1, with D perhaps given as TRBD1 or TRBD2 (5 bases each). Here the CDR3 reads CASIIGASPINEQFF. The CDR3 DNA sequence: TGTGCCAGCATTATCGGGGCTAGCCCAATCAATGAGCAGTTCTTC.